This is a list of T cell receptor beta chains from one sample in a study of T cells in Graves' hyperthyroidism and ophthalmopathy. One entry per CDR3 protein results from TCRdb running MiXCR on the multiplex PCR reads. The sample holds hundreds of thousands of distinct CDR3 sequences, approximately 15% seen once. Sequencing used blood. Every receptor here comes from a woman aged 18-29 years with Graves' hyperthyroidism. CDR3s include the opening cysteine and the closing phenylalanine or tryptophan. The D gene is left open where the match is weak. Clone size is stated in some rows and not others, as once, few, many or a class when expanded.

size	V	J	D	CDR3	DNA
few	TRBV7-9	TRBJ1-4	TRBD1	CASSPDRGPTNEKLFF	TGTGCCAGCAGCCCGGACAGGGGGCCCACTAATGAAAAACTGTTTTTT
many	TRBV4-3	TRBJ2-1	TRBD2	CASSQEISGLAGVIFNEQFF	TGCGCCAGCAGCCAAGAAATATCGGGACTAGCGGGAGTAATCTTCAATGAGCAGTTCTTC
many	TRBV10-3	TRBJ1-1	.	CAISRDLLNTEAFF	TGTGCCATCAGCCGGGACCTCCTGAACACTGAAGCTTTCTTT
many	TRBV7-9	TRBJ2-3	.	CASSPTGGTDTQYF	TGTGCCAGCAGTCCGACGGGGGGCACAGATACGCAGTATTTT
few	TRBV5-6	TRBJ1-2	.	CASSLGSAPLYGYTF	TGTGCCAGCAGCTTGGGCTCCGCACCGCTCTATGGCTACACCTTC
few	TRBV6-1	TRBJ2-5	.	CASSYYGGGKETQYF	TGTGCCAGCAGTTATTATGGAGGAGGGAAAGAGACCCAGTACTTC
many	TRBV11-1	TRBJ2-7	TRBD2	CASSPATSGPYEQYF	TGTGCCAGCAGCCCGGCGACTAGCGGACCCTACGAGCAGTACTTC
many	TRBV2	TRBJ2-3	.	CASSDELASTDTQYF	TGTGCCAGCAGTGACGAACTAGCTAGCACAGATACGCAGTATTTT
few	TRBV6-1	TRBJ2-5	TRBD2	CASSDLERETETQYF	TGTGCCAGCAGTGACCTGGAGCGGGAGACAGAGACCCAGTACTTC
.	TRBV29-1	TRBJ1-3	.	CSVGGAGNTIYF	TGCAGCGTTGGTGGGGCTGGAAACACCATATATTTT
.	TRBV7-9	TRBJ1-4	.	CASSSTQGGEGEKLFF	TGTGCCAGCAGCTCTACGCAGGGAGGTGAAGGCGAAAAACTGTTTTTT
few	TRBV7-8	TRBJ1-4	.	CASSPGRVLGKLFF	TGTGCCAGCAGCCCGGGACGGGTTTTGGGGAAACTGTTTTTT
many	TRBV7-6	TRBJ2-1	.	CASSKGKGLGNEQFF	TGTGCCAGCAGCAAGGGGAAGGGCCTAGGCAATGAGCAGTTCTTC
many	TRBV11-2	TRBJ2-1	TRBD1	CASSFGQGALNEQFF	TGTGCCAGCAGCTTCGGACAGGGGGCTCTCAATGAGCAGTTCTTC
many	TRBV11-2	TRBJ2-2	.	CASSSPGAVNTGELFF	TGTGCCAGCAGCTCACCAGGGGCCGTAAACACCGGGGAGCTGTTTTTT
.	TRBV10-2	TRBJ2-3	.	CASSESWAASTDTQYF	TGCGCCAGCAGTGAGTCCTGGGCGGCTAGCACAGATACGCAGTATTTT
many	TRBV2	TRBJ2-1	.	CASSGLAQYNEQFF	TGTGCCAGCAGTGGGCTAGCGCAATACAATGAGCAGTTCTTC
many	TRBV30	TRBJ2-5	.	CAWSVIRETQYF	TGTGCCTGGAGTGTAATTCGGGAGACCCAGTACTTC
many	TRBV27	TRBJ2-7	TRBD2	CASSLLPPGLAGDYEQYF	TGTGCCAGCAGTTTATTGCCTCCGGGACTAGCGGGGGACTACGAGCAGTACTTC
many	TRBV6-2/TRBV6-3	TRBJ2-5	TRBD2	CASSYSRDYSYQETQYF	TGTGCCAGCAGTTACTCACGGGACTACTCGTACCAAGAGACCCAGTACTTC